What follows are 29 T cell receptor beta chains derived from one specimen sequenced in a study of blood T cell repertoires in COVID-19. Assay: immunoSEQ multiplex PCR; the TCRdb copy retains only in-frame clones and omits some. The sample consists of over 250,000 clones, around 91% of them appearing once. Specimen: peripheral blood. Receptors originate from a woman aged 55 to 70 with acute or convalescent COVID-19.

This clone was counted between two and nine times. The rearrangement uses TRBV6-5 and TRBJ1-3; D is perhaps TRBD1 (6 bases). The CDR3 covers 13 residues. The V gene's germline CDR1 is MNHEY and CDR2 SVGAGI. V lost 6 bases and J lost 4, with 10 bases in between. CDR3 nucleotides: TGTGCCAGCAGGTCGACAGGAGGAAACACCATATATTTT. This translates into CASRSTGGNTIYF.

The rearrangement uses TRBV27 and TRBJ1-4, with D possibly TRBD1 on 6 matching bases. The ends were cut back, 8 bases at V and 3 bases at J, with 10 bases in the middle. The length of the CDR3 is 13 residues. Germline V gene lookup returns CDR1 MNHEY and CDR2 SMNVEV (reference sequence). CDR3 DNA: TGTGCCAGCGGGGGGGCGGCTAATGAAAAACTGTTTTTT. Amino acids: CASGGAANEKLFF.

The chain recombines TRBV7-8 with TRBJ1-5, with D possibly being TRBD1 (5 bases). This CDR3 spans 15 amino acids. CDR1 is SGHVS, CDR2 FQNEAQ, per germline. V was shortened by 1 base and J by 3 bases, with 10 bases between the two germline ends. The CDR3 nucleotides are TGTGCCAGCAGCTTAGTTTCAGGGAACAATCAGCCCCAGCATTTT. This translates into CASSLVSGNNQPQHF.

This chain links TRBV2 with TRBJ2-1; 15 bases line up with TRBD2. There are 14 residues in the CDR3. The junction had 5 bases not matched to a gene; V was cut back by 11 bases and J by 6 bases. Germline V gene sequence: CDR1 SNHLY, CDR2 FYNNEI. In DNA form, the CDR3 reads TGTGCCGGAGGACTAGCGGGGGGGCTCAATGAGCAGTTCTTC. Its translation: CAGGLAGGLNEQFF.

This clone has just a few counts. J is TRBJ2-1 and V is TRBV10-3; 7 bases are a match to TRBD2. The CDR3 is 17 residues long. Germline assignment: CDR1 ENHRY and CDR2 SYGVKD. Trimming took 0 bases from V and 7 from J; bases not matched to a gene: 12. The CDR3, as DNA: TGTGCCATCAGTGAGTCAACGGGAGGACCATTACAGAATGAGCAGTTCTTC. Translated: CAISESTGGPLQNEQFF.

V gene TRBV5-1 combines with J gene TRBJ2-2; unclear D gene. Trimming shortened V by 0 bases and J by 3 bases, and 15 bases separated the two germline ends. This CDR3 has 17 amino acids. CDR1 SGHRS and CDR2 YFSETQ come from the germline V gene. CDR3 coding DNA: TGCGCCAGCAGCTTGGCCTACGACATGCGCGACACCGGGGAGCTGTTTTTT. This gives the protein CASSLAYDMRDTGELFF. Supplemented by reference TRBV5-1 and TRBJ2-2, the full variable domain reads KAGVTQTPRYLIKTRGQQVTLSCSPISGHRSVSWYQQTPGQGLQFLFEYFSETQRNKGNFPGRFSGRQFSNSRSEMNVSTLELGDSALYLCASSLAYDMRDTGELFFGEGSRLTVL.

The genes are TRBV13 and TRBJ2-2, with D tentatively TRBD2 (5 bases). The CDR3 has 14 residues. Deletions cut 3 bases from V and 2 bases from J, with 7 bases between. In germline, CDR1 is PRHDT, CDR2 FYEKMQ (reference sequence). The CDR3 nucleotides read TGTGCCAGCAGCTTCGGAGGTAACACCGGGGAGCTGTTTTTT. Protein sequence: CASSFGGNTGELFF.

The rearrangement joins TRBV19 to TRBJ1-1, with D possibly being TRBD1 (5 bases). Germline values: CDR1 LNHDA, CDR2 SQIVND (reference sequence). Trimming took 9 bases from V and 5 from J, leaving 19 bases between them. CDR3 length: 14 residues. The CDR3: CASSLRRVGTEAFF. The CDR3 DNA follows: TGTGCCAGCAGTCTCCGCAGGGTAGGAACTGAAGCTTTCTTT.

This CDR3 reads CASSQTSGRYEQYF. The CDR3 DNA sequence: TGTGCCAGCAGCCAGACTAGCGGGAGATACGAGCAGTACTTC. The rearrangement joins TRBV11-1 to TRBJ2-7; 12 bases fit TRBD2. The V segment lost 5 bases and the J segment 4 bases; nucleotides outside the gene matches: 3. Per germline, CDR1 SGHAT and CDR2 FQDESV (reference sequence). The CDR3 is made up of 14 amino acids.

CDR3 amino acids: CASSLGGQGSQETQYF. The CDR3 DNA is TGCGCCAGCAGCTTGGGGGGACAGGGCAGTCAAGAGACCCAGTACTTC. The chain links TRBV5-1 to TRBJ2-5, with 9 bases matching TRBD1. The CDR3 loop spans 16 amino acids. CDR1 and CDR2 from the germline V gene are SGHRS and YFSETQ. With 0 bases clipped from V and 2 bases from J, the junction kept 5 bases outside the gene matches.

This chain joins TRBV5-1 and TRBJ1-2; D is possibly TRBD1 (5 bases). The CDR3 is 13 residues long. Germline V gives CDR1 SGHRS, CDR2 YFSETQ. V lost 1 base, J lost 3 bases, and 7 bases lay in between. The CDR3 loop is CASSLRGDYGYTF. CDR3 bases: TGCGCCAGCAGCTTGAGGGGCGACTATGGCTACACCTTC.

The chain joins TRBV13 to TRBJ2-3; 8 bases line up with TRBD1. Germline trimming cut 4 bases from V and 2 bases from J; bases unmatched to any gene: 5. The CDR3 sequence is 15 residues long. The germline V gene encodes CDR1 PRHDT and CDR2 FYEKMQ (reference sequence). The CDR3 bases are TGTGCCAGCAGCTCCGGGACAGGAGACACAGATACGCAGTATTTT. It codes for CASSSGTGDTDTQYF.

The J gene is TRBJ2-5, the V gene TRBV5-1; no definite D call. CDR1 and CDR2 (germline): SGHRS, YFSETQ. The CDR3 runs 13 residues. The V end was cut by 1 base, the J end by 2 bases, with 6 bases between. CDR3 amino acids: CASSLSTQETQYF. CDR3 bases: TGCGCCAGCAGCTTGAGTACACAAGAGACCCAGTACTTC. Filled out from reference TRBV5-1 and TRBJ2-5, the complete variable domain reads KAGVTQTPRYLIKTRGQQVTLSCSPISGHRSVSWYQQTPGQGLQFLFEYFSETQRNKGNFPGRFSGRQFSNSRSEMNVSTLELGDSALYLCASSLSTQETQYFGPGTRLLVL.

This rearrangement joins TRBV3-1 (or the pseudogene TRBV3-2) to TRBJ1-5, with a weak D call TRBD1 (6 bases). With 1 base removed from V and 5 bases from J, the gap between germline ends came to 9 bases. From germline, CDR1 is LGHDT and CDR2 YNNKEL (reference sequence). The CDR3 consists of 14 residues. The CDR3 region is CASSQAGQHQPQHF. The CDR3 DNA reads as TGTGCCAGCAGCCAAGCCGGACAGCATCAGCCCCAGCATTTT.

V gene TRBV27 combines with J gene TRBJ1-2; 8 bases are a match to TRBD1. The CDR3 covers 15 residues. V gave up 0 bases and J gave up 7 bases; unmatched junction bases: 7. Germline values: CDR1 MNHEY, CDR2 SMNVEV (reference sequence). CDR3 amino acids: CASSLSRTGLGGYTF. The CDR3 DNA follows: TGTGCCAGCAGTTTATCTAGGACAGGGCTGGGTGGCTACACCTTC.

The chain has TRBV12-3 or TRBV12-4 and TRBJ1-3; 7 positions match TRBD1. This CDR3 region has 11 residues. Trimming cost V 6 bases and J 14 bases; bases outside gene matches: 7. The CDR3 DNA sequence: TGTGCCAGCAGCCGGACAGGTGACCTATATTTT. Encoded protein: CASSRTGDLYF.

In regard to this clone: The sample has other DNA sequences that encode this CDR3 too. The CDR3 region is CASSPGGADTQYF. In DNA, the CDR3 is TGTGCCAGCTCACCGGGGGGGGCAGATACGCAGTATTTT. The chain uses TRBV18 and TRBJ2-3; TRBD2 matches at 7 bases. Germline trimming cut 3 bases from V and 4 bases from J; bases unmatched to any gene: 1. The germline V gene has CDR1 KGHSH and CDR2 LQKENI. The CDR3 runs 13 residues.

The chain uses TRBV25-1 and TRBJ2-3; 7 positions match TRBD2. J gave up 5 bases and V 4 bases, and 6 bases lay outside the gene matches. The CDR3 is made up of 14 amino acids. Germline V gene lookup returns CDR1 MGHDK and CDR2 SYGVNS. CDR3 in amino acids: CASSGGGIGDTQYF. CDR3 DNA: TGTGCCAGCAGTGGGGGAGGGATTGGAGATACGCAGTATTTT.

The chain is built from TRBV24-1 and TRBJ2-3; no reliable D call. Germline V gene lookup returns CDR1 KGHDR and CDR2 SFDVKD. There are 12 residues in the CDR3. V was clipped by 4 bases and J by 5 bases, with 6 bases between them. The CDR3 DNA is TGTGCCACCAGTGACCCAGTAGATACGCAGTATTTT. It specifies CATSDPVDTQYF.

This clone appeared a single time. The chain combines TRBV30 with TRBJ1-5, with D maybe TRBD1 (5 bases). This CDR3 has 14 residues. Germline V gene sequence: CDR1 GTSNPN, CDR2 SVGIG (reference sequence). The V end lost 2 bases, the J end lost 3 bases, and 11 bases lay between the germline ends. The CDR3 region has the DNA TGTGCCTGGAGTTGGGGCGGACCCAATCAGCCCCAGCATTTT. Its protein product is CAWSWGGPNQPQHF.

This clone was recorded only once. In DNA, the CDR3 is TGTGCCAGCAGCTTATGGGGGGGCTTCACAGATACGCAGTATTTT. Its translation is CASSLWGGFTDTQYF. The chain has TRBV7-2 and TRBJ2-3, with D tentatively TRBD2 (7 bases). CDR3 length equals 15 residues. Germline CDR1 SGHTA, CDR2 FQGNSA. Trimming pared 2 bases from V and 2 bases from J, leaving 11 bases between.

The V gene is TRBV7-2, the J gene TRBJ1-4; D perhaps matches TRBD1 (6 bases). Germline CDR1 SGHTA, CDR2 FQGNSA. This CDR3 is 17 amino acids long. V was pared by 5 bases and J by 3 bases, with 19 bases between. The CDR3 DNA reads as TGTGCCAGCAGCCCAGGCACAGGGTGGATAGCTAATGAAAAACTGTTTTTT. Amino acid sequence: CASSPGTGWIANEKLFF.

V is TRBV20-1 and J is TRBJ2-7; D is unresolved. The CDR3 has 11 amino acids. The germline CDR1 and CDR2 sequences are DFQATT and SNEGSKA (reference sequence). V lost 3 bases and J lost 3, with 6 bases in between. CDR3 sequence reads: CSASPSYEQYF. In nucleotides, the CDR3 is TGCAGTGCTAGTCCCAGCTACGAGCAGTACTTC.

The chain couples TRBV11-2 to TRBJ1-1, with TRBD1 identical over 9 bases. CDR3 size: 16 residues. In germline, CDR1 is SGHAT, CDR2 FQNNGV. V was clipped by 0 bases and J by 5 bases; unmatched bases: 7. The CDR3 sequence: CASSLDLGTGLTEAFF. CDR3 DNA sequence: TGTGCCAGCAGCTTAGATTTAGGGACAGGGCTAACTGAAGCTTTCTTT.

The chain has TRBV19 and TRBJ2-1; 9 bases are a match to TRBD2. The CDR3 covers 16 residues. Per germline, CDR1 LNHDA and CDR2 SQIVND (reference sequence). After removal of 6 bases from V and 6 bases from J, the junction contained 12 bases not matched to a gene. CDR3 in DNA: TGTGCCAGTAGCCCAACCGGGACTAGCTGGCTCAATGAGCAGTTCTTC. Its protein is CASSPTGTSWLNEQFF.

The chain joins TRBV2 to TRBJ2-1; 8 bases match TRBD2. CDR1 and CDR2 from the germline V gene are SNHLY and FYNNEI. There are 16 residues in the CDR3. J was trimmed by 2 bases and V by 6 bases; bases with no gene match: 9. The CDR3 bases are TGTGCCAGCAGCAAAAGGCCCGGGGGGGCCTACAATGAGCAGTTCTTC. This sequence encodes CASSKRPGGAYNEQFF.

The gene calls are TRBV4-1 and TRBJ2-5; the match to TRBD1 covers 7 bases. Trimming at V came to 0 bases and at J to 3 bases, leaving 1 base not matched to a gene. Germline V gene data show CDR1 as MGHRA and CDR2 as YSYEKL. This CDR3 is 14 amino acids long. The CDR3 bases are TGCGCCAGCAGCCAAGAGGGGACAGAAGAGACCCAGTACTTC. It encodes CASSQEGTEETQYF.

The V call is TRBV5-6, the J call TRBJ1-2, with D unresolved. This CDR3 is built from 15 residues. The germline CDR1 and CDR2 sequences are SGHDT and YYEEEE. The germline V and J ends were trimmed by 1 base and 0 bases, with 10 bases remaining between them. In DNA form, the CDR3 reads TGTGCCAGCAGCTTGTGGGCTACCACTAACTATGGCTACACCTTC. This sequence encodes CASSLWATTNYGYTF.

CDR3 coding DNA: TGTGCCAGCAGCTATCCCTTGACAGGGGTTGAGACCCAGTACTTC. Amino acid sequence: CASSYPLTGVETQYF. The V gene is TRBV7-2, the J gene TRBJ2-5, with 8 bases aligning to TRBD1. The ends lost 4 bases at V and 5 bases at J; junction bases unmatched: 9. The CDR3 spans 15 residues. Germline CDR1 SGHTA, CDR2 FQGNSA.